This T cell receptor beta chain was documented in a study of tumor-infiltrating lymphocytes in oesophageal squamous cell carcinoma. The CDR3 totals 14 residues. Germline loops: CDR1 SGHNT, CDR2 YENEEA. TCRdb re-derived calls from the PCR reads in MiXCR, one entry per CDR3 protein. Among roughly 14,000 distinct CDR3 sequences listed, about half were seen once. The source of this sequence is a male donor with esophageal squamous cell carcinoma. The sample was blood. This chain links TRBV11-3 with TRBJ2-5; D unclear. The DNA end is more similar to TRBJ2-6, so the J call may be wrong. DNA for the CDR3: TGTGCCAGCAGCTCTGGCTCTGGGGCCAACGTCCTGACTTTC. Residues: CASSSGSGANVLTF.